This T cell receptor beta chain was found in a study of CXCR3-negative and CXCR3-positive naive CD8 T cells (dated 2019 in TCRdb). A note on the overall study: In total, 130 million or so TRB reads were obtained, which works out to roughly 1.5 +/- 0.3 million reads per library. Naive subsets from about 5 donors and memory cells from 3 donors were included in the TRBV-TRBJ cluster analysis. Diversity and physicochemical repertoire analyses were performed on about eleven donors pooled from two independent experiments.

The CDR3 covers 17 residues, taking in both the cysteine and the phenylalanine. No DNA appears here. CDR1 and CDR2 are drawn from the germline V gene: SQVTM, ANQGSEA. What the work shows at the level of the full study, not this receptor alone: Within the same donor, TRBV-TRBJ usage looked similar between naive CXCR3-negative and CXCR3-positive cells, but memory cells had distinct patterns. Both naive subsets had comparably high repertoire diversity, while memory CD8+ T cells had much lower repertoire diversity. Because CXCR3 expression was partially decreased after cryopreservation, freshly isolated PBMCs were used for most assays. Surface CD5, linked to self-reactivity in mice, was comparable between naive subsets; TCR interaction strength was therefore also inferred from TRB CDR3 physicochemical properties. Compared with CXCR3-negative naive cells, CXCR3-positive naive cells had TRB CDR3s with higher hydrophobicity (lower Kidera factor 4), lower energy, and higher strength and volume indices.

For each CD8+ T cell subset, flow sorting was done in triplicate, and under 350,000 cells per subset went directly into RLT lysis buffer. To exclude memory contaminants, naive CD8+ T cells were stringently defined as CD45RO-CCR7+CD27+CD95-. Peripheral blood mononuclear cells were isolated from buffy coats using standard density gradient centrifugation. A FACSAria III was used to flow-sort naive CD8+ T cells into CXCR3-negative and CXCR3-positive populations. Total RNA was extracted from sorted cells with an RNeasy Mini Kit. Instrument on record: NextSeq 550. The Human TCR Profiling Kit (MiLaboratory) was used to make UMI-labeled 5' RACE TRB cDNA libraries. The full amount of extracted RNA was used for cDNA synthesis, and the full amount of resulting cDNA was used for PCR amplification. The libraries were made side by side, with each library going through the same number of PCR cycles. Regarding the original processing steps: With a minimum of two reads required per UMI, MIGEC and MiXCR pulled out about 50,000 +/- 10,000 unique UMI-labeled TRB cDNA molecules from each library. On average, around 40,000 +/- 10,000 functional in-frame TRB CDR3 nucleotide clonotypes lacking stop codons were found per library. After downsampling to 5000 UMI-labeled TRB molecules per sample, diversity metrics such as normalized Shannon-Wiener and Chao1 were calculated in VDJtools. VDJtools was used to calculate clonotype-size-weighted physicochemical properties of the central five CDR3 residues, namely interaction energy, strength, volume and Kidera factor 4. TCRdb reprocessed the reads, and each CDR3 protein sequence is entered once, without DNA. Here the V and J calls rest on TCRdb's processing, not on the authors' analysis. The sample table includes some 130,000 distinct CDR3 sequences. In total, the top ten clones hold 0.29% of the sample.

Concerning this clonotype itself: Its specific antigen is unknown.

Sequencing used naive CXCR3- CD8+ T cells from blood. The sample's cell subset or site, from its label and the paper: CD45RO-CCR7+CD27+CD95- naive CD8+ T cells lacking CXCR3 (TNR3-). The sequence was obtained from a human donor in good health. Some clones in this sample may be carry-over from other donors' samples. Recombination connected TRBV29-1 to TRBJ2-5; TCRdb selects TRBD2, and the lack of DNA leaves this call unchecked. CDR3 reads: CSVEDGREDPRGETQYF.